One and the same sample provided the 32 T cell receptor beta chains below, sequenced in a study of blood T cells in healthy people across ages. With a J-beta primer mix and a sample-barcoded 5' primer, a second PCR ran about 6 to 11 cycles. In TCRdb, the 5' RACE reads were re-called with MiXCR into one record per CDR3 protein. Among around 1,000,000 distinct CDR3 sequences, about 23% were seen once, and the ten largest hold approximately 0.71%. These sequences were also reported in another study, on T cells of mothers and their children.

The sample was blood. The receptor source for this set is a girl under 10 years old in good health.

This clonotype was picked up many times. The chain carries TRBV5-1 and TRBJ2-7; TRBD1 might be the D (6 bases). V was pared by 3 bases and J by 2 bases, with 12 bases between. The CDR3 has 14 amino acids. Looked up from germline, CDR1 is SGHRS and CDR2 is YFSETQ. CDR3 residues: CASSYRDTPYEQYF. The CDR3 bases are TGCGCCAGCAGCTATAGGGACACCCCCTACGAGCAGTACTTC.

J is TRBJ1-2 and V is TRBV9; D is ambiguous. V shed 4 bases and J shed 6 bases, with 13 bases lying between them. Germline V gene data show CDR1 as SGDLS and CDR2 as YYNGEE. CDR3 length: 13 amino acids. The CDR3 bases are TGTGCCAGCAGCCTAGACACCGGGGATGGCTACACCTTC. It specifies CASSLDTGDGYTF.

This chain connects TRBV5-5 to TRBJ2-7, with D perhaps TRBD1 (5 bases). The CDR3 has 14 residues. V was pared by 0 bases and J by 5 bases, with 12 bases between. The germline CDR1 and CDR2 sequences are SGHKS and YYEKEE (reference sequence). The CDR3, as DNA: TGTGCCAGCAGCTTGGCTCAGGGTAGGAACGAGCAGTACTTC. Translating it yields CASSLAQGRNEQYF. Combining the CDR3 with reference TRBV5-5 and TRBJ2-7 gives the whole variable domain DAGVTQSPTHLIKTRGQQVTLRCSPISGHKSVSWYQQVLGQGPQFIFQYYEKEERGRGNFPDRFSARQFPNYSSELNVNALLLGDSALYLCASSLAQGRNEQYFGPGTRLTVT.

The sample holds a few counts of this clonotype. The chain combines TRBV4-3 with TRBJ1-5; D is ambiguous. Trimming shortened V by 1 base and J by 0 bases, and 10 bases separated the two germline ends. This CDR3 region has 16 residues. Germline CDR1 is LGHNA and CDR2 is YSLEER. The CDR3 region is CASSQVVGNSNQPQHF. As DNA, the CDR3 is TGCGCCAGCAGCCAAGTTGTCGGTAATAGCAATCAGCCCCAGCATTTT.

This clonotype was seen a handful of times. The V and J genes are TRBV20-1 and TRBJ1-4; 11 bases are a match to TRBD1. Germline loops: CDR1 DFQATT, CDR2 SNEGSKA (reference sequence). J lost 5 bases, V lost 6 bases, and 8 bases had no gene match. This CDR3 region has 15 residues. DNA for the CDR3: TGCAGTGCAAAACCCGGGACAGGGGGGAATGAAAAACTGTTTTTT. It yields the protein CSAKPGTGGNEKLFF.

CDR3 amino acids: CASTALGLAGNKNIQYF. The CDR3 DNA reads as TGTGCCAGCACCGCGCTCGGGTTAGCGGGCAATAAAAACATTCAGTACTTC. The chain joins TRBV27 to TRBJ2-4; TRBD2 aligns across 7 bases. With 7 bases clipped from V and 4 bases from J, the junction kept 16 bases outside the gene matches. Germline V CDR1 and CDR2: MNHEY, SMNVEV (reference sequence). The CDR3 sequence is 17 residues long.

This chain uses TRBV29-1 with TRBJ2-5; possibly TRBD1 or TRBD2 for D (5 bases each). The J call may be mistaken, given a closer DNA end match to TRBJ2-7. CDR1 SQVTM and CDR2 ANQGSEA come from the germline V gene. The CDR3 spans 15 residues. CDR3 protein: CSAPFGTAGTYEQYF. The CDR3, as DNA: TGCAGCGCACCCTTCGGGACGGCAGGTACCTACGAGCAGTACTTC.

This clonotype was seen more than once but under ten times. The chain is built from TRBV11-3 and TRBJ2-3; tentatively, D is TRBD1 (6 bases). From germline, CDR1 is SGHNT and CDR2 YENEEA. The CDR3 runs 20 residues. Trimming stripped 5 bases from V and 0 bases from J, with 27 bases between. CDR3 residues: CASSPYLVQGTNASTDTQYF. The CDR3 DNA follows: TGTGCCAGCAGCCCGTACCTCGTACAGGGTACCAACGCTAGCACAGATACGCAGTATTTT. Supplemented by reference TRBV11-3 and TRBJ2-3, the full variable domain reads EAGVVQSPRYKIIEKKQPVAFWCNPISGHNTLYWYLQNLGQGPELLIRYENEEAVDDSQLPKDRFSAERLKGVDSTLKIQPAELGDSAVYLCASSPYLVQGTNASTDTQYFGPGTRLTVL.

This rearrangement joins TRBV20-1 to TRBJ1-2; unclear D gene. Germline V gene data show CDR1 as DFQATT and CDR2 as SNEGSKA (reference sequence). The V end was cut by 6 bases, the J end by 3 bases, with 14 bases between. This CDR3 region has 13 residues. The CDR3 DNA follows: TGCAGTGCCCCTAGAACGTCAGACTATGGCTACACCTTC. It codes for CSAPRTSDYGYTF.

This clonotype was seen a handful of times. The junction and the germline gene differ at one end; a read error may be behind it. The gene calls are TRBV24-1 and TRBJ1-5; TRBD1 is a possible D gene (6 bases). CDR1 and CDR2 (germline): KGHDR, SFDVKD. This CDR3 spans 16 amino acids. The CDR3 spells CAASDSQGYRDQPQHF. The DNA for the CDR3 is TGTGCCGCCAGTGATTCGCAGGGGTACAGGGATCAGCCCCAGCATTTT.

This sequence joins TRBV7-9 and TRBJ1-3; possibly TRBD1 for D (5 bases). V lost 1 base and J 8 bases, leaving 9 bases between the germline ends. CDR1 is SEHNR and CDR2 is FQNEAQ in the germline V gene (reference sequence). The length of the CDR3 is 13 residues. CDR3 DNA sequence: TGTGCCAGCAGCTTAGGATTGGGGGACACCATATATTTT. As protein: CASSLGLGDTIYF.

The V call is TRBV19, the J call TRBJ1-5; 7 bases match TRBD1. Trimming took 0 bases from V and 3 from J; bases not matched to a gene: 8. The CDR3 extends over 17 amino acids. Germline assignment: CDR1 LNHDA and CDR2 SQIVND (reference sequence). CDR3 residues: CASSIDPTGRANQPQHF. The CDR3 DNA is TGTGCCAGTAGTATAGATCCGACAGGGCGTGCCAATCAGCCCCAGCATTTT.

This clonotype was observed a handful of times. The chain is built from TRBV10-2 and TRBJ2-5; D unresolved. The length of the CDR3 is 12 residues. Germline V gene sequence: CDR1 WSHSY, CDR2 SAAADI. V was shortened by 3 bases and J by 5 bases, with 7 bases between the two germline ends. The chain's CDR3 is CASSDYEETQYF. The CDR3 coding sequence is TGCGCCAGCAGTGATTATGAGGAGACCCAGTACTTC.

There are a few counts of this clonotype. The chain links TRBV10-2 to TRBJ2-3; D is unclear. The V end was cut by 2 bases, the J end by 4 bases, with 13 bases between. Germline CDR1 is WSHSY and CDR2 is SAAADI. The CDR3 sequence is 15 residues long. This CDR3 reads CASSEGLVPSDTQYF. For the CDR3, the DNA is TGCGCCAGCAGTGAGGGGCTAGTCCCCTCAGATACGCAGTATTTT.

The V call is TRBV24-1, the J call TRBJ2-5; D ambiguous. The germline gives CDR1 KGHDR, CDR2 SFDVKD. The CDR3 totals 13 residues. V was shortened by 3 bases and J by 4 bases, with 8 bases between the two germline ends. This chain's CDR3 is CATSDPLAETQYF. Here the CDR3 DNA reads TGTGCCACCAGTGATCCTTTAGCAGAGACCCAGTACTTC.

Written as DNA, the CDR3 is TGTGCCAGCAGTGACCGGGACAGGGGACGAGCTTTCTTT. Translation: CASSDRDRGRAFF. The chain carries TRBV6-1 and TRBJ1-1, with 10 bases aligning to TRBD1. Trimming at V came to 3 bases and at J to 10 bases, leaving 5 bases not matched to a gene. Germline CDR1 MNHNS, CDR2 SASEGT. The CDR3 is 13 amino acids.

The chain carries TRBV6-4 and TRBJ2-5; 9 bases align to TRBD2. The DNA end favors TRBJ2-1, so the J call may be wrong. This CDR3 region has 17 residues. Germline lookup yields CDR1 MRHNA and CDR2 SNTAGT. The CDR3 DNA is TGTGCCAGCAGTGGCTTAAAACAGCGGGAGGCTCGCAATGAGCAGTTCTTC. It yields the protein CASSGLKQREARNEQFF.

V is TRBV12-3 or TRBV12-4 and J is TRBJ2-5; perhaps TRBD1 as D (5 bases). The CDR3 is 13 residues long. The V end was cut by 4 bases, the J end by 1 base, with 7 bases between. The CDR3 region has the DNA TGTGCCAGCAGTTCGGACACCCAAGAGACCCAGTACTTC. Translation gives CASSSDTQETQYF.

This chain links TRBV7-9 with TRBJ2-5; D remains unclear. TRBJ2-1 matches the DNA end more closely, so the J call is doubtful. Germline values: CDR1 SEHNR, CDR2 FQNEAQ (reference sequence). The CDR3 contains 12 residues. CDR3 sequence: CASSSISEGQFF. The CDR3 DNA follows: TGTGCCAGCAGCTCCATCTCGGAAGGGCAGTTCTTC.

V gene TRBV5-5 combines with J gene TRBJ1-1; D is perhaps TRBD1 (5 bases). Germline V gives CDR1 SGHKS, CDR2 YYEKEE (reference sequence). Trimming cost V 6 bases and J 8 bases, with 17 bases left between them. This CDR3 is 13 amino acids long. The CDR3 nucleotides read TGTGCCAGCATCCCTTCAGGGCCAATAGAAGCTTTCTTT. The encoded protein is CASIPSGPIEAFF.

This clonotype was found a few times. The CDR3 loop is CASSRQGDEKLFF. The CDR3 bases are TGTGCCAGCAGTCGACAGGGGGATGAAAAACTGTTTTTT. J is TRBJ1-4 and V is TRBV5-6; 9 nucleotides agree with TRBD1. The germline V gene encodes CDR1 SGHDT and CDR2 YYEEEE. The ends lost 5 bases at V and 6 bases at J; junction bases unmatched: 2. This CDR3 region has 13 residues.

This chain uses TRBV20-1 with TRBJ2-1; 14 bases align to TRBD2. The junction had 3 bases not matched to a gene; V was cut back by 1 base and J by 7 bases. There are 15 residues in the CDR3. The germline gives CDR1 DFQATT, CDR2 SNEGSKA (reference sequence). As DNA, the CDR3 is TGCAGTGCTAGAGGGACTAGCGGGAGGTATAATGAGCAGTTCTTC. Protein product: CSARGTSGRYNEQFF.

Many counts were recorded for this clonotype. The chain carries TRBV18 and TRBJ2-7, with 13 bases fitting TRBD2. This CDR3 has 15 residues. Looked up from germline, CDR1 is KGHSH and CDR2 is LQKENI. V shed 4 bases, J shed 5 bases, and the junction held 5 bases outside the gene matches. The CDR3 sequence is CASSRGLAGDHEQYF. CDR3 sequence (DNA): TGTGCCAGCTCACGAGGACTAGCGGGAGATCACGAGCAGTACTTC.

This chain links TRBV11-2 with TRBJ2-5; D is perhaps TRBD1 or TRBD2 (5 bases each). Germline lookup yields CDR1 SGHAT and CDR2 FQNNGV. The V end lost 6 bases, the J end lost 2 bases, and 22 bases lay between the germline ends. The CDR3 contains 17 residues. The CDR3 is CASSPTQNRWGQETQYF. In nucleotides, the CDR3 is TGTGCCAGCAGTCCCACCCAGAACCGCTGGGGGCAAGAGACCCAGTACTTC. The variable domain in full, completed from reference TRBV11-2 and TRBJ2-5, reads EAGVAQSPRYKIIEKRQSVAFWCNPISGHATLYWYQQILGQGPKLLIQFQNNGVVDDSQLPKDRFSAERLKGVDSTLKIQPAKLEDSAVYLCASSPTQNRWGQETQYFGPGTRLLVL.

The chain combines TRBV28 with TRBJ1-1; D remains ambiguous. Germline CDR1 MDHEN, CDR2 SYDVKM. The CDR3 length is 12 residues. V lost 2 bases to trimming and J lost 5 bases, with 6 bases between them. CDR3 coding DNA: TGTGCCAGCAGTTTACCCATAACTGAAGCTTTCTTT. Protein: CASSLPITEAFF.

In its sample, this clonotype was seen a few times. The chain uses TRBV28 and TRBJ2-7; unclear D gene. Germline V gives CDR1 MDHEN, CDR2 SYDVKM. Trimming shortened V by 10 bases and J by 5 bases, and 18 bases separated the two germline ends. CDR3 length: 13 amino acids. In DNA, the CDR3 is TGTGCCATACACGCAGCCGGTCGCGACGAGCAGTACTTC. Encoded protein: CAIHAAGRDEQYF.

The V gene is TRBV28, the J gene TRBJ2-7; a weak D match, TRBD2 (5 bases). The germline gives CDR1 MDHEN, CDR2 SYDVKM. The germline V and J ends were trimmed by 2 bases and 2 bases, with 10 bases remaining between them. The length of the CDR3 is 14 residues. The CDR3 region is CASSLTAAPYEQYF. The CDR3 nucleotides read TGTGCCAGCAGTTTAACAGCGGCCCCCTACGAGCAGTACTTC.

This clonotype was seen a handful of times. The J gene is TRBJ2-3, the V gene TRBV18, with 13 bases identical to TRBD2. Trimming at V came to 2 bases and at J to 6 bases, leaving 5 bases not matched to a gene. Germline V gives CDR1 KGHSH, CDR2 LQKENI. This CDR3 comprises 16 residues. The DNA for the CDR3 is TGTGCCAGCTCACCAGGGACTAGCGGGACAACGGATACGCAGTATTTT. Translated, it gives CASSPGTSGTTDTQYF.

V is TRBV24-1 and J is TRBJ2-1; TRBD1 or TRBD2 may be the D gene (5 bases each). This CDR3 is 16 amino acids long. Trimming took 1 base from V and 9 from J, leaving 18 bases between them. Germline V CDR1 and CDR2: KGHDR, SFDVKD. The CDR3 here is CATSDLSRGVGGEQFF. The CDR3, as DNA: TGTGCCACCAGTGATTTAAGTCGGGGCGTCGGTGGTGAGCAGTTCTTC.

In this sample, this clonotype turned up a few times. The chain combines TRBV7-9 with TRBJ2-3, with D perhaps TRBD1 or TRBD2 (5 bases each). Germline CDR1 SEHNR, CDR2 FQNEAQ (reference sequence). This CDR3 region has 11 residues. V lost 6 bases and J 11 bases, leaving 12 bases between the germline ends. The CDR3 loop is CASRPGTEQYF. CDR3 DNA: TGTGCCAGCAGGCCCGGGACGGAGCAGTATTTT.

This clonotype occurred once. This rearrangement joins TRBV7-9 to TRBJ1-1; D perhaps matches TRBD1 (6 bases). In germline, CDR1 is SEHNR, CDR2 FQNEAQ (reference sequence). This CDR3 comprises 15 residues. Deletions cut 3 bases from V and 0 bases from J, with 11 bases between. The CDR3 region has the DNA TGTGCCAGCAGCTTCCACCCAGGGGTGAACACTGAAGCTTTCTTT. Translation gives CASSFHPGVNTEAFF. Full variable domain (remainder filled in from reference TRBV7-9 and TRBJ1-1): DTGVSQNPRHKITKRGQNVTFRCDPISEHNRLYWYRQTLGQGPEFLTYFQNEAQLEKSRLLSDRFSAERPKGSFSTLEIQRTEQGDSAMYLCASSFHPGVNTEAFFGQGTRLTVV.

This clonotype was seen just once. This sequence joins TRBV5-5 and TRBJ2-7; 7 nucleotides match TRBD1. The V gene end was trimmed by 4 bases and the J gene end by 1 base; junction bases not matched to a gene: 5. CDR1 and CDR2 from the germline V gene are SGHKS and YYEKEE (reference sequence). CDR3 length equals 14 residues. The CDR3: CASSTTTGSYEQYF. The CDR3 region has the DNA TGTGCCAGCAGCACCACGACAGGGTCCTACGAGCAGTACTTC.